The present T cell receptor beta chain was sequenced within a study of blood T cell repertoires in COVID-19. Overall study: COVID-19 samples, acute and convalescent, were from the United States, Italy and Spain. The cDNA or gDNA used as material had been derived from T cells, B-cell-depleted T cells, or PBMCs.

Original analysis: Estimation of nucleated cell counts relied on the amplification of reference gene primers. The data were produced by immunoSEQ multiplex PCR, yet TCRdb's version contains in-frame clones alone and is incomplete. That table gives V, J and clone size, and the DNA gave D and trimming. The sample carries about 37,000 clones, around three quarters recorded once. Germline V lookup: CDR1 SGHTA, CDR2 FQGNSA. V lost 6 bases, J lost 6 bases, and 23 bases lay in between. The CDR3 loop spans 16 amino acids. The chain uses TRBV7-2 and TRBJ1-1; D ambiguous. Sequencing was performed on peripheral blood. The clonotype comes from a woman aged 70-85 years with acute or convalescent COVID-19. The CDR3 DNA reads as TGTGCCAGCAGACAATTACCCCCCGGGCTGGAGGCTGAAGCTTTCTTT. Translation: CASRQLPPGLEAEAFF.